The sequence of this TCR beta chain was determined in a study of CD8 T cells in Susac syndrome. A quantity of about 0.5 to 1 ug RNA underwent reverse transcription using random hexamers. Multiplex PCR with immunoSEQ amplified the TCR beta CDR3 across 54 Vbeta and 13 Jbeta. TCRdb reprocessed the immunoSEQ multiplex PCR reads with MiXCR, giving one entry per CDR3 protein. The sample records around 190,000 distinct CDR3 sequences, 85% to 95% being singletons. The table lists this clonotype with a count of one. Germline V gene lookup returns CDR1 MNHEY and CDR2 SMNVEV (reference sequence). Trimming removed 0 bases from V and 16 bases from J; junction bases left unmatched: 6. This CDR3 contains 13 residues.

The chain combines TRBV27 with TRBJ2-1; 10 bases match TRBD1. The receptor was isolated from a human donor with multiple sclerosis. The sample comprised CD8+ T cells from PBMCs. CDR3 DNA: TGTGCCAGCAGTTTATCGTCCGGGACAGGGGAATTCTTC. It encodes CASSLSSGTGEFF.